This T cell receptor (beta chain) was identified during a study of blood T cell repertoires in COVID-19. On the study more broadly: Spain, Italy and the United States supplied samples that represented acute and convalescent COVID-19.

Original processing notes: By means of reference gene primer amplification, nucleated cell counts were estimated. The data were produced by immunoSEQ multiplex PCR, yet TCRdb's version contains in-frame clones alone and is incomplete. V and J calls plus clone size are reproduced from that table; the DNA served to infer D and trimming. Here the sample spans 150,000 or so clones, 82% being singletons. Deletions cut 0 bases from V and 3 bases from J, with 10 bases between. CDR3 length equals 14 residues. Germline CDR1 is SGHRS and CDR2 is YFSETQ. This clone came up a few times. The chain joins TRBV5-1 to TRBJ2-7; D possibly corresponds to TRBD1 (6 bases). The receptor was isolated from a human donor with acute or convalescent COVID-19. The donor label of this sample is uncertain. The material sequenced was peripheral blood. The CDR3: CASSLGQASYEQYF. The CDR3 nucleotides are TGCGCCAGCAGCTTGGGACAGGCGAGCTACGAGCAGTACTTC.